Listed here are 19 T cell receptor beta chains from one sample, sequenced in a study of shared clonotypes between healthy human individuals. It was CD45RO-negative cells, positively selected for CCR7, that made up naive CD8 cells, with terminally differentiated effector memory CD45RA+ cells excluded. Produced via immunoSEQ multiplex PCR; TCRdb's table is partial and in-frame only. Of around 600,000 clones listed, roughly 98% were seen once; the top ten hold approximately 0.3%. Input material: naive CD8+ T cells sorted from blood. Receptors originate from a man aged 25-45 years in good health.

V is TRBV25-1 and J is TRBJ2-5; TRBD1 aligns across 7 bases. The J segment lost 6 bases and the V segment lost 4 bases, leaving 2 bases of the junction unmatched. The CDR3 covers 12 residues. In germline, CDR1 is MGHDK, CDR2 SYGVNS. CDR3 sequence (DNA): TGTGCCAGCAGTGCGACAGGGAAGACCCAGTACTTC. Protein sequence: CASSATGKTQYF.

The V call is TRBV28, the J call TRBJ2-5; D is undetermined. This CDR3 spans 15 amino acids. CDR1 MDHEN and CDR2 SYDVKM come from the germline V gene. V lost 3 bases and J 2 bases, leaving 13 bases between the germline ends. CDR3 in amino acids: CASSFGLDPQETQYF. CDR3 DNA sequence: TGTGCCAGCAGTTTTGGTCTTGACCCGCAAGAGACCCAGTACTTC.

The chain uses TRBV6-1 and TRBJ2-3; D is undetermined. V was pared by 6 bases and J by 0 bases, with 7 bases between. The length of the CDR3 is 13 residues. Germline CDR1 MNHNS, CDR2 SASEGT. The CDR3 DNA is TGTGCCAGCAGCTCGGACAGCACAGATACGCAGTATTTT. Translating gives CASSSDSTDTQYF.

The chain has TRBV25-1 and TRBJ2-2, with D possibly matching TRBD2 (6 bases). V shed 3 bases and J shed 6 bases, with 14 bases lying between them. Germline CDR1 reads MGHDK; CDR2 reads SYGVNS. The CDR3 extends over 15 amino acids. The CDR3 DNA sequence: TGTGCCAGCAGTGATCCTAGCGTCCTACCCGGGGAGCTGTTTTTT. Protein product: CASSDPSVLPGELFF. The complete variable domain, with remaining parts taken from reference TRBV25-1 and TRBJ2-2, reads EADIYQTPRYLVIGTGKKITLECSQTMGHDKMYWYQQDPGMELHLIHYSYGVNSTEKGDLSSESTVSRIRTEHFPLTLESARPSHTSQYLCASSDPSVLPGELFFGEGSRLTVL.

This chain joins TRBV5-8 and TRBJ2-2; D call uncertain. CDR1 is SGHTS and CDR2 is YDEGEE in the germline V gene. This CDR3 is built from 17 residues. V was clipped by 1 base and J by 6 bases, with 19 bases between them. The CDR3 DNA reads TGTGCCAGCAGCTTGCTAGGGAACTTTCTGTTTTCCGGGGAGCTGTTTTTT. It is translated as CASSLLGNFLFSGELFF. The whole variable domain, filled in from reference TRBV5-8 and TRBJ2-2, reads EAGVTQSPTHLIKTRGQQATLRCSPISGHTSVYWYQQALGLGLQFLLWYDEGEERNRGNFPPRFSGRQFPNYSSELNVNALELEDSALYLCASSLLGNFLFSGELFFGEGSRLTVL.

This clone was found once. V and J are TRBV7-9 and TRBJ1-2, with a tentative D call TRBD1 (6 bases). The germline V gene has CDR1 SEHNR and CDR2 FQNEAQ (reference sequence). This CDR3 has 13 residues. The V and J ends lost 3 bases and 4 bases respectively, with 9 bases between them. CDR3 nucleotide sequence: TGTGCCAGCAGCTTGGCGGGGGCCTATGGCTACACCTTC. This translates into CASSLAGAYGYTF.

The V and J genes are TRBV19 and TRBJ2-1; D is uncertain. In germline, CDR1 is LNHDA, CDR2 SQIVND (reference sequence). This CDR3 comprises 13 residues. V was trimmed by 6 bases and J by 2 bases, leaving 8 bases between them. As DNA, the CDR3 is TGTGCCAGTAGCGCCAGGACCTACAATGAGCAGTTCTTC. Its translation: CASSARTYNEQFF.

The chain carries TRBV7-2 and TRBJ2-3, with D uncertain. This CDR3 has 14 residues. In germline, CDR1 is SGHTA, CDR2 FQGNSA. The V end was cut by 1 base, the J end by 0 bases, with 5 bases between. In DNA form, the CDR3 reads TGTGCCAGCAGCTTAGTAGGCAGCACAGATACGCAGTATTTT. This codes for CASSLVGSTDTQYF. Drawing the rest from reference TRBV7-2 and TRBJ2-3, the complete variable domain is GAGVSQSPSNKVTEKGKDVELRCDPISGHTALYWYRQSLGQGLEFLIYFQGNSAPDKSGLPSDRFSAERTGGSVSTLTIQRTQQEDSAVYLCASSLVGSTDTQYFGPGTRLTVL.

The chain links TRBV7-8 to TRBJ2-7, with 11 bases lining up with TRBD2. Germline V gene lookup returns CDR1 SGHVS and CDR2 FQNEAQ. Trimming at V came to 4 bases and at J to 5 bases, leaving 10 bases not matched to a gene. The CDR3 covers 16 residues. CDR3 nucleotides: TGTGCCAGCAGCTCAGCTACTAGCGGGAGTTACCACGAGCAGTACTTC. This encodes CASSSATSGSYHEQYF.

The chain joins TRBV2 to TRBJ2-5; a possible D gene is TRBD1 (7 bases). This CDR3 comprises 14 residues. The V gene lost 3 bases and the J gene lost 4 bases, with 12 bases spanning the gap. Germline-derived CDR1 and CDR2 are SNHLY and FYNNEI. CDR3 in DNA: TGTGCCAGCAGTGACAGGGGGGTAGGAGAGACCCAGTACTTC. It specifies CASSDRGVGETQYF.

This rearrangement joins TRBV28 to TRBJ2-7; 8 bases are a match to TRBD1. The CDR3 consists of 14 residues. Unmatched junction bases numbered 2, after V lost 2 bases and J lost 2 bases. Germline values: CDR1 MDHEN, CDR2 SYDVKM. CDR3 protein: CASSLGQGPYEQYF. CDR3 nucleotides: TGTGCCAGCAGTTTAGGACAGGGCCCCTACGAGCAGTACTTC.

V and J are TRBV7-8 and TRBJ2-7; possibly TRBD1 for D (5 bases). CDR3 size: 14 residues. V dropped 6 bases and J dropped 0 bases, with 12 bases sitting between them. The germline V gene encodes CDR1 SGHVS and CDR2 FQNEAQ. CDR3 sequence reads: CASRKDTNSYEQYF. In nucleotides, the CDR3 is TGTGCCAGCAGGAAGGACACGAACTCCTACGAGCAGTACTTC.

This sequence joins TRBV9 and TRBJ2-3; D may correspond to TRBD1 or TRBD2 (5 bases each). Looked up from germline, CDR1 is SGDLS and CDR2 is YYNGEE. The CDR3 extends over 13 amino acids. V lost 4 bases, J lost 5 bases, and 11 bases lay in between. The CDR3 loop is CASSSSGGDTQYF. The CDR3 nucleotides read TGTGCCAGCAGCTCAAGTGGGGGAGATACGCAGTATTTT. Supplemented by reference TRBV9 and TRBJ2-3, the full variable domain reads DSGVTQTPKHLITATGQRVTLRCSPRSGDLSVYWYQQSLDQGLQFLIQYYNGEERAKGNILERFSAQQFPDLHSELNLSSLELGDSALYFCASSSSGGDTQYFGPGTRLTVL.

CDR3 nucleotide sequence: TGTGCCAGCAGTCCGGACAGATCCTACGAGCAGTACTTC. Residues: CASSPDRSYEQYF. The chain employs TRBV28 and TRBJ2-7, with TRBD1 as a possible D gene (6 bases). V shed 5 bases and J shed 1 base, with 9 bases lying between them. There are 13 residues in the CDR3. Germline values: CDR1 MDHEN, CDR2 SYDVKM.

This chain joins TRBV28 and TRBJ1-5; D gene ambiguous. The length of the CDR3 is 14 residues. The V end lost 8 bases, the J end lost 5 bases, and 16 bases lay between the germline ends. Germline V gives CDR1 MDHEN, CDR2 SYDVKM. CDR3 sequence reads: CASLSAADYQPQHF. DNA for the CDR3: TGTGCCAGCCTGTCGGCGGCAGACTATCAGCCCCAGCATTTT.

The chain joins TRBV15 to TRBJ2-5; D may be TRBD1 (6 bases). There are 15 residues in the CDR3. V was shortened by 1 base and J by 2 bases, with 11 bases between the two germline ends. Per germline, CDR1 LNHNV and CDR2 YYDKDF (reference sequence). The CDR3 protein is CATSRGDTEQETQYF. Written as DNA, the CDR3 is TGTGCCACCAGCAGAGGGGACACTGAACAAGAGACCCAGTACTTC.

The V and J genes are TRBV15 and TRBJ2-7; D unclear. V was shortened by 5 bases and J by 2 bases, with 7 bases between the two germline ends. Germline assignment: CDR1 LNHNV and CDR2 YYDKDF (reference sequence). CDR3 size: 12 residues. In DNA, the CDR3 is TGTGCCACCAGCTCTGAGACCTACGAGCAGTACTTC. The encoded protein is CATSSETYEQYF.

This clone is a singleton in its sample. The chain couples TRBV11-2 to TRBJ1-1; no clear D. Trimming removed 0 bases at V and 5 bases at J, with 13 bases between. Looked up from germline, CDR1 is SGHAT and CDR2 is FQNNGV. This CDR3 comprises 15 residues. The CDR3 loop is CASSLDSFPITEAFF. The CDR3, as DNA: TGTGCCAGCAGCTTAGATTCGTTCCCCATTACTGAAGCTTTCTTT.

The chain joins TRBV28 to TRBJ2-1; TRBD2 agrees at 7 bases. Germline V gives CDR1 MDHEN, CDR2 SYDVKM. V gave up 4 bases and J gave up 2 bases; unmatched junction bases: 5. The CDR3 spans 15 residues. The CDR3 nucleotides read TGTGCCAGCAGTTCTCTAGGGACTACCTACAATGAGCAGTTCTTC. This encodes CASSSLGTTYNEQFF. Supplemented by reference TRBV28 and TRBJ2-1, the full variable domain reads DVKVTQSSRYLVKRTGEKVFLECVQDMDHENMFWYRQDPGLGLRLIYFSYDVKMKEKGDIPEGYSVSREKKERFSLILESASTNQTSMYLCASSSLGTTYNEQFFGPGTRLTVL.